This T cell receptor beta chain is drawn from a study of T cells in Graves' hyperthyroidism and ophthalmopathy. Comment on this clonotype: The antigen is unknown.

CDR1 is SEHNR and CDR2 is FQNEAQ in the germline V gene (reference sequence). There are 13 residues in the CDR3. V dropped 7 bases and J dropped 4 bases, with 8 bases sitting between them. RNA transcripts served as the template for amplifying TCR beta CDR3 regions. Primed by the HTBI set, a first-round RT-PCR was run on the TCR CDR3. MiXCR, run by TCRdb on the multiplex PCR reads, gives a single entry per CDR3 protein. There are approximately 300,000 distinct CDR3 sequences in the sample; more than 15% occur only once, and approximately 57% lies in the top ten. Study-level findings and limits: Ophthalmopathy stood apart from stable hyperthyroidism in a 13 V-J model.

Sequenced input: blood. This TCR derives from a woman aged 55-69 years with Graves' ophthalmopathy. The gene calls are TRBV7-9 and TRBJ2-6, with D tentatively TRBD2 (5 bases). DNA of the CDR3: TGTGCCAGCACCCGGAGGGGGGCCAACGTCCTGACTTTC. Residues: CASTRRGANVLTF.